This T cell receptor beta chain was sequenced during a study of blood T cell repertoires in COVID-19. J gave up 8 bases and V 2 bases, and 8 bases lay outside the gene matches. CDR3 length: 17 residues. From germline, CDR1 is LGHDT and CDR2 YNNKEL (reference sequence). Produced via immunoSEQ multiplex PCR; TCRdb's table is partial and in-frame only. The sample contains 75,000 to 80,000 clones, 65% to 90% of which appear only once. The sample comprised peripheral blood. The clonotype was recovered from a human donor in a cohort sampled during active COVID-19. V usage is TRBV3-1 (or the pseudogene TRBV3-2) and J usage is TRBJ2-1; 14 nucleotides match TRBD2. Here the CDR3 DNA reads TGTGCCAGCAGCCAATCCGCGGGACTAGCGGGAGAAGATGAGCAGTTCTTC. It encodes CASSQSAGLAGEDEQFF.